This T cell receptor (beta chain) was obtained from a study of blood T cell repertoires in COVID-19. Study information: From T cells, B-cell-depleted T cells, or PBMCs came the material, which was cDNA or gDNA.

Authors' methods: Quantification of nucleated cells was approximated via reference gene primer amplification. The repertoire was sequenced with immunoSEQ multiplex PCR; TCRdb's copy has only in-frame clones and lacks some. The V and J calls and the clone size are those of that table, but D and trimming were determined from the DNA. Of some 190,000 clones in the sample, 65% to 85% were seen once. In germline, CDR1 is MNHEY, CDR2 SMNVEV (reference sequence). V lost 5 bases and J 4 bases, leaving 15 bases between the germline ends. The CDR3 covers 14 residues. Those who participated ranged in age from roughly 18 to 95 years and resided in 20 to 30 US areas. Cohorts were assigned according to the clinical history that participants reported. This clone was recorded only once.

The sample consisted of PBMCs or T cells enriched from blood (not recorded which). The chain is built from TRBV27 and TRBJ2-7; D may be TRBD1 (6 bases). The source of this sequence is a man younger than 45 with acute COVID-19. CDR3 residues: CASSRALGQYEQYF. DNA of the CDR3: TGTGCCAGCAGTCGCGCCCTTGGACAGTACGAGCAGTACTTC.